These T cell receptor beta chains were read from a single sample in a study of blood T cell repertoires in COVID-19. Data came from immunoSEQ multiplex PCR; TCRdb stores just in-frame clones and leaves some out. The top ten clones hold 3% to 3.5% of a sample with 200,000 to 250,000 clones, roughly nine tenths of them seen once. The specimen was PBMCs or T cells enriched from blood (not recorded which). These receptors were taken from a woman between 50 and 59 years old in a cohort exposed to, infected with or recovered from COVID-19 (not recorded which). Both conserved end residues are part of each CDR3. The D gene is left open where the match is weak. Rows may omit the clone size; those that give it use once, few, many or a size class.

D: TRBD2; size: -; J: TRBJ2-1; V: TRBV5-1; DNA: TGCGCCAGCAGCTTGTCGGGGGGGTCTGCAATTGAGCAGTTCTTC; CDR3: CASSLSGGSAIEQFF
D: TRBD1; size: -; J: TRBJ2-7; V: TRBV9; DNA: TGTGCCAGCAGCGACGGGACAGGGCTGAACGAGCAGTACTTC; CDR3: CASSDGTGLNEQYF
D: -; size: -; J: TRBJ1-4; V: TRBV14; DNA: TGTGCCAGCAGTCCTAAACCGGGACAAGGTGAAAAACTGTTTTTT; CDR3: CASSPKPGQGEKLFF
D: TRBD1; size: few; J: TRBJ2-7; V: TRBV7-2; DNA: TGTGCCAGCAGCCCTCAGACAGGGCTCGAGCAGTACTTC; CDR3: CASSPQTGLEQYF
D: -; size: -; J: TRBJ1-2; V: TRBV7-2; DNA: TGTGCCAGCAGCTTAGGACAGCCAAGAGGTGGCTACACCTTC; CDR3: CASSLGQPRGGYTF
D: -; size: few; J: TRBJ1-5; V: TRBV6-2/TRBV6-3; DNA: TGTGCCAGCAGCAAGACAGGAAGAGGGACTCAGCCCCAGCATTTT; CDR3: CASSKTGRGTQPQHF
D: TRBD1; size: once; J: TRBJ2-5; V: TRBV6-2/TRBV6-3; DNA: TGTGCCAGCAGTACCGGACAGGAACGATCTAAGACCCAGTACTTC; CDR3: CASSTGQERSKTQYF
D: -; size: -; J: TRBJ1-1; V: TRBV11-3; DNA: TGTGCCAGCAGCTTAGTTACCCCTCGGGGAGAGAACACTGAAGCTTTCTTT; CDR3: CASSLVTPRGENTEAFF
D: TRBD2; size: few; J: TRBJ2-7; V: TRBV6-5; DNA: TGTGCCAGCAGTTCCTGGAGCGGGGGTTCCTACGAGCAGTACTTC; CDR3: CASSSWSGGSYEQYF
D: TRBD1; size: -; J: TRBJ2-1; V: TRBV9; DNA: TGTGCCAGCAGCGAGACAGGGGATGAGCAGTTCTTC; CDR3: CASSETGDEQFF
D: TRBD1; size: -; J: TRBJ2-7; V: TRBV7-2; DNA: TGTGCCAGCAGCCTCCAGACAGGGGGCGCGTACGAGCAGTACTTC; CDR3: CASSLQTGGAYEQYF
D: -; size: -; J: TRBJ1-2; V: TRBV7-2; DNA: TGTGCCAGCAGCTTAGTGGGGGGGATTAACTATGGCTACACCTTC; CDR3: CASSLVGGINYGYTF
D: -; size: -; J: TRBJ1-1; V: TRBV6-2/TRBV6-3; DNA: TGTGCCAGCAGTTACGGCAGTTTTGCTTTCTTT; CDR3: CASSYGSFAFF
D: -; size: -; J: TRBJ1-5; V: TRBV6-6; DNA: TGTGCCAGCAGTTCCCAGGGCTCTAATTCTCAGCCCCAGCATTTT; CDR3: CASSSQGSNSQPQHF
D: -; size: -; J: TRBJ1-6; V: TRBV9; DNA: TGTGCCAGCAGCGTAGGTCCAGGAGAAGGGGATTCACCCCTCCACTTT; CDR3: CASSVGPGEGDSPLHF
D: TRBD1; size: -; J: TRBJ1-5; V: TRBV28; DNA: TGTGCCAGCATCCGACAGGGTAGCGGCAATCAGCCCCAGCATTTT; CDR3: CASIRQGSGNQPQHF
D: -; size: once; J: TRBJ1-2; V: TRBV25-1; DNA: TGTGCCAGCAGTGACCTGGGGGGACTCCCGGGAGGCTACACCTTC; CDR3: CASSDLGGLPGGYTF
D: -; size: -; J: TRBJ1-1; V: TRBV7-9; DNA: TGTGCCAGCAGCCAAGACAGTGTTACTGAAGCTTTCTTT; CDR3: CASSQDSVTEAFF
D: -; size: once; J: TRBJ1-1; V: TRBV6-5; DNA: TGTGCCAGCAGTTACGCGACAGGACCCTGGGGAGCTTTCTTT; CDR3: CASSYATGPWGAFF
D: -; size: -; J: TRBJ2-1; V: TRBV6-5; DNA: TGTGCCAGCAGCAACAGGGAAATTTCCTACAATGAGCAGTTCTTC; CDR3: CASSNREISYNEQFF
D: TRBD1; size: -; J: TRBJ2-6; V: TRBV3-1/TRBV3-2; DNA: TGTGCCAGCAGCCACCCGGGACAGGGATCTGGGGCCAACGTCCTGACTTTC; CDR3: CASSHPGQGSGANVLTF
D: -; size: once; J: TRBJ2-2; V: TRBV9; DNA: TGTGCCAGCAGCGTTGGACAGAGCATCACCGGGGAGCTGTTTTTT; CDR3: CASSVGQSITGELFF
D: TRBD1; size: once; J: TRBJ1-1; V: TRBV6-5; DNA: TGTGCCAGCACTACTGGACAGGGGGCCTACACTGAAGCTTTCTTT; CDR3: CASTTGQGAYTEAFF
D: TRBD2; size: -; J: TRBJ2-2; V: TRBV4-3; DNA: TGCGCCAGCAGCCAAGAACTAGCGGGGACCTTGGTCGGGGAGCTGTTTTTT; CDR3: CASSQELAGTLVGELFF
D: TRBD2; size: -; J: TRBJ2-1; V: TRBV7-3; DNA: TGTGCCAGCAGCGGCCCGGGGGGGCGGGATGAGCAGTTCTTC; CDR3: CASSGPGGRDEQFF
D: -; size: -; J: TRBJ2-1; V: TRBV2; DNA: TGTGCCAGCATTAGGGACACTTACAATGAGCAGTTCTTC; CDR3: CASIRDTYNEQFF
D: TRBD1; size: few; J: TRBJ1-4; V: TRBV15; DNA: TGTGCCACCAGCAGAGATCCCCCCGGGACAGGGTCTTCAACTAATGAAAAACTGTTTTTT; CDR3: CATSRDPPGTGSSTNEKLFF
D: -; size: -; J: TRBJ2-1; V: TRBV18; DNA: TGTGCCAGCTCACCACAGACTAGGACCGATGAGCAGTTCTTC; CDR3: CASSPQTRTDEQFF
D: TRBD1; size: once; J: TRBJ2-7; V: TRBV28; DNA: TGTGCCAGCAGTCCGGGACAGGGGAACTCCTACGAGCAGTACTTC; CDR3: CASSPGQGNSYEQYF
D: -; size: once; J: TRBJ1-1; V: TRBV5-5; DNA: TGTGCCAGCAGCTCGGACAGCAACACTGAAGCTTTCTTT; CDR3: CASSSDSNTEAFF
D: TRBD2; size: -; J: TRBJ2-1; V: TRBV3-1/TRBV3-2; DNA: TGTGCCAGCAGCCAAGTAGCGGGGGCCTACAATGAGCAGTTCTTC; CDR3: CASSQVAGAYNEQFF
D: TRBD1; size: -; J: TRBJ2-1; V: TRBV4-2; DNA: TGTGCCAGCAGCCACAGACAGGGCAATGAGCAGTTCTTC; CDR3: CASSHRQGNEQFF
D: -; size: -; J: TRBJ1-6; V: TRBV4-1; DNA: TGCGCCAGCAGCCAAGACCCCTTCCCCTCACAGGCTAACCTCCACTTT; CDR3: CASSQDPFPSQANLHF
D: -; size: -; J: TRBJ1-1; V: TRBV5-4; DNA: TGTGCCAGCACCCTGGGCAGTGGGAACACTGAAGCTTTCTTT; CDR3: CASTLGSGNTEAFF
D: TRBD2; size: few; J: TRBJ2-5; V: TRBV6-2/TRBV6-3; DNA: TGTGCCAGCAGTGGGGCAGCGGGGGGGCAAGAGACCCAGTACTTC; CDR3: CASSGAAGGQETQYF
D: -; size: few; J: TRBJ1-5; V: TRBV21-1; DNA: TGTGCCAGCAGCAAAGGAACAGGGATCCAGCCCCAGCATTTT; CDR3: CASSKGTGIQPQHF
D: -; size: -; J: TRBJ1-6; V: TRBV19; DNA: TGTGCCAGTAGCCCAGGGGTTGAGGGACGGTTTTCGAGAAAGTCACCCCTCCACTTT; CDR3: CASSPGVEGRFSRKSPLHF
D: -; size: -; J: TRBJ1-2; V: TRBV5-4; DNA: TGTGCCAGCAGCTTGGAACCGGGAAACTATGGCTACACCTTC; CDR3: CASSLEPGNYGYTF
D: -; size: -; J: TRBJ1-5; V: TRBV12-3/TRBV12-4; DNA: TGTGCCAGCAGTTTCCAGTCTAATCAGCCCCAGCATTTT; CDR3: CASSFQSNQPQHF
D: -; size: -; J: TRBJ1-1; V: TRBV5-1; DNA: TGCGCCAGCAGCTTGGCGCAGGGAGGGGGCACTGAAGCTTTCTTT; CDR3: CASSLAQGGGTEAFF
D: -; size: -; J: TRBJ1-4; V: TRBV24-1; DNA: TGTGCCACCAGTGATTTGCGCCGGGCAACTAATGAAAAACTGTTTTTT; CDR3: CATSDLRRATNEKLFF
D: TRBD2; size: -; J: TRBJ2-1; V: TRBV2; DNA: TGTGCCAGCAGTGAAGCCCGTAGCGGGGATTGGCTCTTC; CDR3: CASSEARSGDWLF
D: TRBD2; size: once; J: TRBJ2-3; V: TRBV5-6; DNA: TGTGCCAGCAGCCGATCTGGGCGGGGGGGAACAGATACGCAGTATTTT; CDR3: CASSRSGRGGTDTQYF
D: -; size: -; J: TRBJ1-1; V: TRBV2; DNA: TGTGCCAGCAGTGAAGGGACAACCGGCACTGAAGCTTTCTTT; CDR3: CASSEGTTGTEAFF
D: -; size: -; J: TRBJ1-2; V: TRBV7-9; DNA: TGTGCCAGCAGCCCTCCTTTGGGACCCATTCGGGAGGGCTACACCTTC; CDR3: CASSPPLGPIREGYTF
D: TRBD2; size: -; J: TRBJ2-3; V: TRBV30; DNA: TGTGCCTGGAGCGGACTAGCGGTACCCACTAGCACAGATACGCAGTATTTT; CDR3: CAWSGLAVPTSTDTQYF
D: -; size: -; J: TRBJ1-1; V: TRBV5-1; DNA: TGCGCCAGCAGCATACAGGAGTCGACGAGTGAAGCTTTCTTT; CDR3: CASSIQESTSEAFF
D: -; size: -; J: TRBJ2-5; V: TRBV7-2; DNA: TGTGCCAGCAGCTTTAACCAGGGCTCCCAAGAGACCCAGTACTTC; CDR3: CASSFNQGSQETQYF
D: TRBD1; size: -; J: TRBJ2-2; V: TRBV19; DNA: TGTGCCAGTAAGGCCCCGGGACAGGCTTACACCGGGGAGCTGTTTTTT; CDR3: CASKAPGQAYTGELFF
D: TRBD2; size: -; J: TRBJ2-5; V: TRBV4-2; DNA: TGTGCCAGCAGCCAAGATGTTGCTAGCGGGAGAGAGACCCAGTACTTC; CDR3: CASSQDVASGRETQYF
D: TRBD1; size: few; J: TRBJ2-7; V: TRBV6-5; DNA: TGTGCCAGCAGCAGCGGGACAGGGTCCAACGAGCAGTACTTC; CDR3: CASSSGTGSNEQYF
D: -; size: -; J: TRBJ1-1; V: TRBV5-1; DNA: TGCGCCAGCAGCAGTGAAGGGAGGATGAACACTGAAGCTTTCTTT; CDR3: CASSSEGRMNTEAFF
D: TRBD1; size: -; J: TRBJ2-3; V: TRBV9; DNA: TGTGCCAGCAGCGTAGGGGGACAGGGGCTCACAGATACGCAGTATTTT; CDR3: CASSVGGQGLTDTQYF
D: TRBD2; size: -; J: TRBJ2-5; V: TRBV10-3; DNA: TGTGCCATCAGTCTTAGCGGGGCCCAAGAGACCCAGTACTTC; CDR3: CAISLSGAQETQYF